This paragraph reports one TCR beta chain. The sample is drawn from a study of shared clonotypes between healthy human individuals. Positively selected for CCR7, the CD45RO-negative cells used as naive CD8 cells excluded terminally differentiated effector memory CD45RA+ cells. Germline values: CDR1 MNHNS, CDR2 SASEGT. The CDR3 has 16 amino acids. The germline V and J ends were trimmed by 1 base and 0 bases, with 9 bases remaining between them. Clones were read by immunoSEQ multiplex PCR, and TCRdb kept only the in-frame ones, dropping some. The data contain about 1,800,000 clones, less than 95% of them singletons.

The chain uses TRBV6-1 and TRBJ2-2; TRBD2 is a possible D gene (5 bases). This clonotype was sampled from a young man in good health. The source material was naive CD8+ T cells sorted from blood. Here the CDR3 reads CASSEEEATNTGELFF. CDR3 nucleotide sequence: TGTGCCAGCAGTGAAGAGGAGGCTACGAACACCGGGGAGCTGTTTTTT.